One sample yielded the 31 T cell receptor beta chains listed below, sequenced in a study of cytomegalovirus exposure and HLA in healthy donors (dated by TCRdb to 2016 to 2017). The library relied on the immunoSEQ multiplex PCR assay. The multiplex PCR relied on a mix of 60 forward primers for TCR Vbeta segments and 13 reverse primers for TCR Jbeta segments. In TCRdb, the immuneACCESS table is reduced to in-frame sequences with V and J assigned. These tables do not hold every clone; where another copy was compared, an unresolved V gene accounts for under half, and the others remain unexplained. In all, the sample holds more than 85,000 clones, and around four fifths of those were seen once. In total, the top ten clones hold roughly 8% of the sample. The sample consisted of PBMCs. Source of these receptors: a woman in her fifties or sixties in good health and CMV-seropositive.

This rearrangement joins TRBV6-6 to TRBJ1-1; D perhaps matches TRBD1 (5 bases). Germline loops: CDR1 MNHNY, CDR2 SVGAGI (reference sequence). The CDR3 is made up of 16 amino acids. Trimming left V 2 bases short and J 4 bases short, with 17 bases between. CDR3 in amino acids: CASSYGPRGDSTEAFF. The CDR3 bases are TGTGCCAGCAGTTACGGCCCCCGGGGGGATAGCACTGAAGCTTTCTTT.

The V gene is TRBV7-6, the J gene TRBJ2-5; TRBD2 matches 9 bases. The germline V gene encodes CDR1 SGHVS and CDR2 FNYEAQ. The CDR3 length is 16 residues. After removal of 5 bases from V and 2 bases from J, the junction contained 9 bases not matched to a gene. In DNA form, the CDR3 reads TGTGCCAGCAGCCCGACGAGCGGGGGGCTGCAAGAGACCCAGTACTTC. It specifies CASSPTSGGLQETQYF. Looking up the rest from reference TRBV7-6 and TRBJ2-5 gives the full variable domain: GAGVSQSPRYKVTKRGQDVALRCDPISGHVSLYWYRQALGQGPEFLTYFNYEAQQDKSGLPNDRFSAERPEGSISTLTIQRTEQRDSAMYRCASSPTSGGLQETQYFGPGTRLLVL.

The chain is built from TRBV7-9 and TRBJ1-5, with a weak D call TRBD1 (6 bases). The CDR3 totals 13 residues. The germline V and J ends were trimmed by 6 bases and 6 bases, with 12 bases remaining between them. Germline CDR1 SEHNR, CDR2 FQNEAQ (reference sequence). The chain's CDR3 is CASSSTGFQPQHF. CDR3 bases: TGTGCCAGCAGTTCAACAGGGTTTCAGCCCCAGCATTTT. The full variable domain, its missing parts supplied by reference TRBV7-9 and TRBJ1-5, is DTGVSQNPRHKITKRGQNVTFRCDPISEHNRLYWYRQTLGQGPEFLTYFQNEAQLEKSRLLSDRFSAERPKGSFSTLEIQRTEQGDSAMYLCASSSTGFQPQHFGDGTRLSIL.

Notes on this clone: At one of its ends the junction is not consistent with the germline gene, which may arise from a read error. The rearrangement links TRBV7-9 to TRBJ2-7; 9 bases map to TRBD1. This CDR3 region has 12 residues. Germline CDR1 is SEHNR and CDR2 is FQNEAQ (reference sequence). CDR3 sequence (DNA): TGTTCCAGCAGCTGGACAGGGGACGAGCAGTACTTC. Amino acid sequence: CSSSWTGDEQYF.

The CDR3 bases are TGCGCCAGCAGCTTGGCCCCTCAGGGGACTGAAGCTTTCTTT. This sequence encodes CASSLAPQGTEAFF. The chain combines TRBV5-1 with TRBJ1-1; TRBD1 might be the D (6 bases). CDR1 is SGHRS, CDR2 YFSETQ, per germline. The CDR3 extends over 14 amino acids. V lost 0 bases and J 5 bases, leaving 11 bases between the germline ends.

The rearrangement uses TRBV11-2 and TRBJ2-1, with 8 bases identical to TRBD2. This CDR3 is 17 amino acids long. The junction had 17 bases not matched to a gene; V was cut back by 5 bases and J by 8 bases. Germline CDR1 is SGHAT and CDR2 is FQNNGV. The CDR3 sequence: CASSLGFGLADPDEQFF. The CDR3 nucleotides are TGTGCCAGCAGCCTCGGGTTCGGACTAGCAGACCCGGATGAGCAGTTCTTC.

V is TRBV5-4 and J is TRBJ1-2; TRBD1 agrees at 8 bases. The trim removed 4 bases at V and 8 bases at J, leaving 13 bases unmatched. This CDR3 spans 15 amino acids. Germline values: CDR1 SGHNT, CDR2 YYREEE (reference sequence). CDR3: CASSPGATGVGGYTF. The CDR3 nucleotides read TGTGCCAGCAGCCCAGGGGCGACAGGGGTTGGGGGCTACACCTTC.

This clone appeared once. The chain combines TRBV29-1 with TRBJ1-2; 8 bases map to TRBD1. CDR3 length: 13 residues. J lost 8 bases, V lost 6 bases, and 11 bases had no gene match. Germline CDR1 SQVTM, CDR2 ANQGSEA. The CDR3 sequence: CSVDRGGGVGYTF. In nucleotides, the CDR3 is TGCAGCGTCGACAGGGGCGGTGGCGTAGGCTACACCTTC.

J is TRBJ2-7 and V is TRBV11-3; 8 bases line up with TRBD2. V gave up 4 bases and J gave up 2 bases; unmatched junction bases: 4. The germline CDR1 and CDR2 sequences are SGHNT and YENEEA. This CDR3 contains 14 residues. CDR3 sequence: CASSSPGLAYEQYF. DNA for the CDR3: TGTGCCAGCAGCTCCCCGGGACTAGCCTACGAGCAGTACTTC. The complete variable domain, with remaining parts taken from reference TRBV11-3 and TRBJ2-7, reads EAGVVQSPRYKIIEKKQPVAFWCNPISGHNTLYWYLQNLGQGPELLIRYENEEAVDDSQLPKDRFSAERLKGVDSTLKIQPAELGDSAVYLCASSSPGLAYEQYFGPGTRLTVT.

This clone was seen a handful of times. This chain uses TRBV7-2 with TRBJ1-2, with 7 bases matching TRBD1. This CDR3 is built from 13 residues. Germline CDR1 is SGHTA and CDR2 is FQGNSA. J lost 2 bases, V lost 5 bases, and 2 bases had no gene match. In DNA form, the CDR3 reads TGTGCCAGCAGCAAGGACAGGAACTATGGCTACACCTTC. Translation gives CASSKDRNYGYTF.

This clone was counted a single time. This chain connects TRBV5-1 to TRBJ2-1, with 11 bases lining up with TRBD2. Germline values: CDR1 SGHRS, CDR2 YFSETQ. The length of the CDR3 is 15 residues. With 2 bases clipped from V and 6 bases from J, the junction kept 4 bases outside the gene matches. The CDR3 protein is CASSLRLAGSNEQFF. In DNA, the CDR3 is TGCGCCAGCAGCTTACGACTAGCGGGAAGCAATGAGCAGTTCTTC. The variable domain in full, completed from reference TRBV5-1 and TRBJ2-1, reads KAGVTQTPRYLIKTRGQQVTLSCSPISGHRSVSWYQQTPGQGLQFLFEYFSETQRNKGNFPGRFSGRQFSNSRSEMNVSTLELGDSALYLCASSLRLAGSNEQFFGPGTRLTVL.

The genes are TRBV2 and TRBJ1-4, with TRBD1 as a possible D gene (6 bases). Trimming stripped 8 bases from V and 7 bases from J, with 14 bases between. The CDR3 is made up of 13 amino acids. CDR1 and CDR2 (germline): SNHLY, FYNNEI. This CDR3 is CASGNRATEKLFF. The DNA of the CDR3 is TGTGCCAGCGGGAACAGGGCGACTGAAAAACTGTTTTTT. Drawing the rest from reference TRBV2 and TRBJ1-4, the complete variable domain is EPEVTQTPSHQVTQMGQEVILRCVPISNHLYFYWYRQILGQKVEFLVSFYNNEISEKSEIFDDQFSVERPDGSNFTLKIRSTKLEDSAMYFCASGNRATEKLFFGSGTQLSVL.

There are a few counts of this clone. The CDR3 DNA reads as TGTGCCAGCAGGGTGGGGAGGGTGCCCTACGAGCAGTACTTC. Its protein is CASRVGRVPYEQYF. This rearrangement joins TRBV25-1 to TRBJ2-7, with 7 bases that match TRBD2. With 6 bases clipped from V and 2 bases from J, the junction kept 7 bases outside the gene matches. This CDR3 is 14 amino acids long. CDR1 MGHDK and CDR2 SYGVNS come from the germline V gene.

This clone has only a few counts. The chain uses TRBV5-1 and TRBJ2-3; tentative D call: TRBD2 (5 bases). V gave up 0 bases and J gave up 4 bases, with 12 bases separating them. The length of the CDR3 is 15 residues. Germline assignment: CDR1 SGHRS and CDR2 YFSETQ. The CDR3 loop is CASSLGPGSADTQYF. The CDR3 DNA is TGCGCCAGCAGCTTGGGCCCTGGTAGCGCAGATACGCAGTATTTT. Full variable domain (outside the CDR3, taken from reference TRBV5-1 and TRBJ2-3): KAGVTQTPRYLIKTRGQQVTLSCSPISGHRSVSWYQQTPGQGLQFLFEYFSETQRNKGNFPGRFSGRQFSNSRSEMNVSTLELGDSALYLCASSLGPGSADTQYFGPGTRLTVL.

The rearrangement links TRBV5-1 to TRBJ2-7; tentatively, D is TRBD2 (6 bases). The CDR3 sequence is 19 residues long. Germline V gives CDR1 SGHRS, CDR2 YFSETQ. V was cut by 9 bases and J by 3 bases, with 34 bases left in between. CDR3 sequence reads: CATPTQEGFDSLPSYEQYF. DNA of the CDR3: TGCGCCACCCCGACCCAGGAGGGTTTCGACTCCTTGCCTAGCTACGAGCAGTACTTC. The whole variable domain, remainder taken from reference TRBV5-1 and TRBJ2-7, is KAGVTQTPRYLIKTRGQQVTLSCSPISGHRSVSWYQQTPGQGLQFLFEYFSETQRNKGNFPGRFSGRQFSNSRSEMNVSTLELGDSALYLCATPTQEGFDSLPSYEQYFGPGTRLTVT.

The chain is built from TRBV6-1 and TRBJ1-2; 8 bases align to TRBD1. The ends lost 4 bases at V and 5 bases at J; junction bases unmatched: 0. CDR3 length: 12 residues. Germline CDR1 is MNHNS and CDR2 is SASEGT. The CDR3 loop is CASSGTGYGYTF. In DNA form, the CDR3 reads TGTGCCAGCAGTGGGACAGGGTATGGCTACACCTTC.

The chain carries TRBV29-1 and TRBJ2-3; 9 bases are shared with TRBD2. There are 16 residues in the CDR3. Germline lookup yields CDR1 SQVTM and CDR2 ANQGSEA. Germline trimming cut 4 bases from V and 6 bases from J; bases unmatched to any gene: 14. The CDR3 DNA is TGCAGCGTTGGGGGTGGTAGGGGCGGGAGGGGTGATACGCAGTATTTT. Translation: CSVGGGRGGRGDTQYF.

The chain employs TRBV19 and TRBJ1-4; 8 bases fit TRBD1. The CDR3 extends over 13 amino acids. The germline V gene has CDR1 LNHDA and CDR2 SQIVND (reference sequence). V was pared by 7 bases and J by 8 bases, with 6 bases of the junction left unmatched. CDR3 loop: CASTTGGLEKLFF. As DNA, the CDR3 is TGTGCCAGTACCACAGGGGGTTTGGAAAAACTGTTTTTT.

The chain has TRBV7-8 and TRBJ2-5; 7 bases are a match to TRBD1. CDR1 is SGHVS, CDR2 FQNEAQ, per germline. CDR3 size: 13 residues. Losses at the gene ends were 11 bases for V and 4 bases for J; bases not matched to a gene: 10. The CDR3: CASSSTGAETQYF. CDR3 bases: TGTGCCTCTTCCTCCACAGGGGCAGAGACCCAGTACTTC.

This clone was counted between two and nine times. The chain carries TRBV29-1 and TRBJ1-1; D is unclear. CDR1 and CDR2 (germline): SQVTM, ANQGSEA. The V end was cut by 6 bases, the J end by 7 bases, with 12 bases between. This CDR3 region has 11 residues. CDR3 loop: CSVSLRDEAFF. CDR3 bases: TGCAGCGTCTCTTTGAGGGATGAAGCTTTCTTT.

This sequence joins TRBV4-2 and TRBJ2-5; D gene ambiguous. With the DNA end fitting TRBJ2-7 better, the J assignment may be wrong. The germline gives CDR1 LGHNA, CDR2 YNFKEQ. This CDR3 has 12 residues. The CDR3, as DNA: TGTGCCAGCAGCCAGAACTCCTACGAGCAGTACTTC. It codes for CASSQNSYEQYF.

This chain links TRBV29-1 with TRBJ1-4; D might be TRBD1 (5 bases). The CDR3 is 13 residues long. Between the trimmed V and J ends, which lost 4 bases and 6 bases, there was a span of 12 bases. Germline V gene lookup returns CDR1 SQVTM and CDR2 ANQGSEA. CDR3 in DNA: TGCAGCGTTGTGGGGTCGGGGGATGAAAAACTGTTTTTT. This encodes CSVVGSGDEKLFF.

For this clone: The DNA is left out, because the CDR3 cannot be placed on it with certainty; the CDR3 is given as TCRdb lists it. The chain couples TRBV5-1 to TRBJ1-1. The V gene's germline CDR1 is SGHRS and CDR2 YFSETQ. The CDR3 totals 15 residues, both ends included. CDR3 in amino acids: CASSFGPGGNTEAFF.

The CDR3 DNA follows: TGTGCCAGCAGCTCCCTCGTTGGGCAGGGAGAGACCCAGTACTTC. It translates to CASSSLVGQGETQYF. The V gene is TRBV7-3, the J gene TRBJ2-5; the D gene is possibly TRBD1 (5 bases). Germline CDR1 reads SGHTA; CDR2 reads FQGTGA. The CDR3 covers 15 residues. Trimming removed 4 bases at V and 4 bases at J, with 16 bases between. Combining the CDR3 with reference TRBV7-3 and TRBJ2-5 gives the whole variable domain GAGVSQTPSNKVTEKGKYVELRCDPISGHTALYWYRQSLGQGPEFLIYFQGTGAADDSGLPNDRFFAVRPEGSVSTLKIQRTERGDSAVYLCASSSLVGQGETQYFGPGTRLLVL.

The genes are TRBV7-2 and TRBJ2-7; D uncertain. The V end lost 3 bases, the J end lost 9 bases, and 12 bases lay between the germline ends. The CDR3 is 12 residues long. Germline lookup yields CDR1 SGHTA and CDR2 FQGNSA. This CDR3 reads CASSFPGVRQYF. The DNA of the CDR3 is TGTGCCAGCAGCTTCCCAGGTGTCCGGCAGTACTTC.

Regarding this clone: The same CDR3 is also encoded by other DNA sequences in this sample. The chain recombines TRBV2 with TRBJ1-2; D uncertain. CDR3 length: 13 amino acids. The V end lost 4 bases, the J end lost 7 bases, and 13 bases lay between the germline ends. Germline V gives CDR1 SNHLY, CDR2 FYNNEI. The CDR3 DNA is TGTGCCAGCAGTGTTGGAGGAGTCGGTGGCTACACCTTC. Its protein product is CASSVGGVGGYTF.

This clone was counted a single time. Compared with germline, one end of the junction differs, possibly owing to a read error. The rearrangement links TRBV5-1 to TRBJ2-4; TRBD2 agrees at 10 bases. CDR3 length equals 19 residues. Germline CDR1 and CDR2: SGHRS and YFSETQ. For the CDR3, the DNA is TGCGCCAGCAGTTCTCCGGGACTAGCGCCCGCCGGAGCCAAAAACAGTCAGTACTTC. Amino acids: CASSSPGLAPAGAKNSQYF.

The chain combines TRBV5-1 with TRBJ2-4; TRBD2 might be the D (6 bases). The CDR3 length is 13 residues. From germline, CDR1 is SGHRS and CDR2 YFSETQ. V gave up 3 bases and J gave up 9 bases, with 13 bases separating them. In DNA form, the CDR3 reads TGCGCCAGCAGCTACGAACTAGCTTCCATTCAGTACTTC. Its translation is CASSYELASIQYF.

The CDR3 DNA reads as TGTGCCACCCAACAAGGGGCGAGCTCCTACGAGCAGTACTTC. This encodes CATQQGASSYEQYF. V gene TRBV2 combines with J gene TRBJ2-7; D may be TRBD1 (5 bases). Trimming left V 10 bases short and J 0 bases short, with 16 bases between. The CDR3 has 14 residues. Germline assignment: CDR1 SNHLY and CDR2 FYNNEI.

The gene calls are TRBV7-3 and TRBJ2-1; 7 positions match TRBD1. V gave up 0 bases and J gave up 13 bases; unmatched junction bases: 3. There are 12 residues in the CDR3. Per germline, CDR1 SGHTA and CDR2 FQGTGA. The CDR3 coding sequence is TGTGCCAGCAGCTTAACAGGGGGCGAACAGTTCTTC. Amino acid sequence: CASSLTGGEQFF.

The chain couples TRBV25-1 to TRBJ2-3; TRBD2 matches 7 bases. The J segment lost 3 bases and the V segment lost 8 bases, leaving 11 bases of the junction unmatched. Germline loops: CDR1 MGHDK, CDR2 SYGVNS. This CDR3 comprises 15 residues. The CDR3 DNA reads as TGTGCCAGCGGACCCGAGTGGGGGGGTACAGATACGCAGTATTTT. Translation gives CASGPEWGGTDTQYF.